Detailed here is one T cell receptor beta chain. This sample is part of a study of shared clonotypes between healthy human individuals. For unsorted samples, genomic DNA was extracted from around 95 million PBMCs. Deep-level running was used for the assay. Assay: immunoSEQ multiplex PCR; the TCRdb copy retains only in-frame clones and omits some. The sample has fewer than 550,000 clones; over 60% are singletons. This receptor was identified in a middle-aged woman in good health. Some clones in this sample may be carry-over from other donors' samples. Sequenced: PBMCs.

CDR3 sequence reads: CASSSEIGDEQFF. The CDR3 nucleotides are TGTGCCAGCAGTTCCGAGATCGGCGATGAGCAGTTCTTC. V usage is TRBV6-4 and J usage is TRBJ2-1; D unresolved. The length of the CDR3 is 13 residues. V was pared by 5 bases and J by 8 bases, with 13 bases between. Looked up from germline, CDR1 is MRHNA and CDR2 is SNTAGT.